This TCR beta chain was observed in a study of response to subunit inactivated influenza vaccine. Worth noting for this clonotype: Its antigen is undetermined.

Via MiXCR, TCRdb re-called the RT-PCR reads, giving one row per CDR3 protein. The table lists about 650,000 distinct CDR3 sequences, around 14% of them singletons. Notes on the study in general: Authors suggested each seasonal influenza vaccination recruits few new T cells.

The sequenced sample was PBMCs from blood, obtained about 11 days after vaccination. This receptor was taken from a man in his fifties who received an inactivated influenza vaccine.

The CDR3 loop is CASSEAGYGYTF. CDR3 DNA: TGTGCCAGCAGTGAGGCAGGCTATGGCTACACCTTC. This rearrangement joins TRBV2 to TRBJ1-2; D unresolved. The germline V and J ends were trimmed by 3 bases and 4 bases, with 6 bases remaining between them. The CDR3 has 12 residues. Germline CDR1 is SNHLY and CDR2 is FYNNEI.